The source of this TCR beta chain is a study of blood T cells in healthy people across ages. Whole-study findings and limits: Higher diversity, along with more naive CD4+ cells, distinguished long-lived donors from aged donors.

This clonotype occurred a few times. Antigen: not known. Ranging in age from roughly 6 to 100, the donors were healthy Caucasian individuals from Russia. The authors ran a second PCR of 7 to 11 cycles using a sample-barcoded 5' primer and a J-beta primer mix. With 12 random nucleotides, a template-switch adaptor tagged each individual cDNA molecule. TCRdb analysed the 5' RACE reads with MiXCR anew, one entry per CDR3 protein. This sample has about 1 million distinct CDR3 sequences; over 35% occur once, and the top ten carry approximately 17%. Source material: blood. This sequence was found in an older woman in good health.

The CDR3: CAISDSGTVSYEQYF. DNA for the CDR3: TGTGCCATCAGTGACTCCGGGACAGTCTCCTACGAGCAGTACTTC. The chain combines TRBV10-3 with TRBJ2-7, with 7 bases identical to TRBD1. The CDR3 covers 15 residues. Unmatched junction bases numbered 5, after V lost 3 bases and J lost 0 bases. CDR1 is ENHRY, CDR2 SYGVKD, per germline.